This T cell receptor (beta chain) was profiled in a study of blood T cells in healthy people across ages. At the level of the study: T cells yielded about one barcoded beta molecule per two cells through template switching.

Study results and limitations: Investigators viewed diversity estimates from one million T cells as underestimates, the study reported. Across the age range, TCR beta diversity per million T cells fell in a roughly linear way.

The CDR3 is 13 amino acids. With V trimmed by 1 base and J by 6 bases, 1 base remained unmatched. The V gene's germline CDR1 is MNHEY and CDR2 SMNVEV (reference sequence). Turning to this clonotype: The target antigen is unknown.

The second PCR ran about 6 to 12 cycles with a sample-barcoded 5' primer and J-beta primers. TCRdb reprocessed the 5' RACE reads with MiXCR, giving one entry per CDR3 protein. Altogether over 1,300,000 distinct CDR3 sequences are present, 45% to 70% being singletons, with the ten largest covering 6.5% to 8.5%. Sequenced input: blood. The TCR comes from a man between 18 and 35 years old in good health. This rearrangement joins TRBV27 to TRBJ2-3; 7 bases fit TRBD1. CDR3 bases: TGTGCCAGCAGTTTATACAGGGGTGATACGCAGTATTTT. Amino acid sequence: CASSLYRGDTQYF.